These T cell receptor beta chains were read from a single sample in a study of T-cell reconstitution after alpha-beta-depleted transplantation in children. A single record per CDR3 protein comes from TCRdb applying MiXCR to the PCR reads. The sample lists hundreds of thousands of distinct CDR3 sequences; 13% were seen once. The source was PBMCs, mostly from graft donor cells, collected 360 days after TCRalphabeta/CD19-depleted stem cell transplant. The origin of the receptors is a male patient between 5 and 17 years old who had a stem cell transplant for acute myeloid leukemia, so the T cells may come from the graft donor. CDR3s include the opening cysteine and the closing phenylalanine or tryptophan. The order of the fields is J gene, V gene, D gene, clone size, CDR3 protein, CDR3 DNA. The D gene is left open where the match is weak. Size values are once, few and many counts, or a class for expanded clones, and some rows have none.

J: TRBJ1-2; V: TRBV6-2/TRBV6-3; D: TRBD1; size: .; CDR3: CASSQGDRDYYGYTF; DNA: TGTGCCAGCAGTCAGGGGGACCGGGACTACTATGGCTACACCTTC
J: TRBJ2-7; V: TRBV28; D: .; size: many; CDR3: CASGSGTLYEQYF; DNA: TGTGCCAGCGGGTCAGGGACCCTCTACGAGCAGTACTTC
J: TRBJ2-1; V: TRBV20-1; D: .; size: .; CDR3: CSAPPRTPRDEQFF; DNA: TGCAGTGCTCCCCCACGGACCCCTAGGGATGAGCAGTTCTTC
J: TRBJ2-5; V: TRBV12-3/TRBV12-4; D: .; size: .; CDR3: CASSSQGHYQETQYF; DNA: TGTGCCAGCAGTTCCCAAGGACACTACCAAGAGACCCAGTACTTC
J: TRBJ2-5; V: TRBV20-1; D: TRBD1; size: few; CDR3: CSAQTGNQETQYF; DNA: TGCAGTGCCCAGACAGGGAATCAAGAGACCCAGTACTTC
J: TRBJ1-5; V: TRBV12-3/TRBV12-4; D: TRBD1; size: few; CDR3: CASSLGLTGTGHLHF; DNA: TGTGCCAGCAGTTTAGGCTTGACCGGGACAGGGCATCTACATTTT
J: TRBJ2-1; V: TRBV18; D: TRBD2; size: .; CDR3: CASSPASGLYNEQFF; DNA: TGTGCCAGCTCACCCGCTAGCGGACTCTACAATGAGCAGTTCTTC
J: TRBJ2-5; V: TRBV29-1; D: TRBD1; size: few; CDR3: CSVERDRGREETQYF; DNA: TGCAGCGTTGAAAGGGACAGGGGAAGGGAAGAGACCCAGTACTTC
J: TRBJ1-6; V: TRBV4-3; D: TRBD1; size: .; CDR3: CASSPRQGLGVSPLHF; DNA: TGCGCCAGCAGCCCACGACAGGGATTGGGAGTCTCACCCCTCCACTTT
J: TRBJ2-7; V: TRBV5-1; D: TRBD1; size: few; CDR3: CASSGQAYEQYF; DNA: TGCGCCAGCTCGGGACAGGCTTACGAGCAGTACTTC
J: TRBJ2-4; V: TRBV7-3; D: TRBD1; size: .; CDR3: CASSAGQGIAKNIQYF; DNA: TGTGCCAGCAGCGCCGGACAGGGAATAGCCAAAAACATTCAGTACTTC
J: TRBJ1-5; V: TRBV4-1; D: .; size: .; CDR3: CASSQGPGISGNQPQHF; DNA: TGCGCCAGCAGCCAAGGGCCAGGGATTTCTGGCAATCAGCCCCAGCATTTT
J: TRBJ2-1; V: TRBV30; D: .; size: many; CDR3: CAWRHGDEQFF; DNA: TGTGCCTGGAGACATGGGGATGAGCAGTTCTTC
J: TRBJ2-1; V: TRBV11-3; D: .; size: few; CDR3: CASSLGADTWGVYNEQFF; DNA: TGTGCCAGCAGCTTAGGGGCGGACACCTGGGGGGTTTACAATGAGCAGTTCTTC
J: TRBJ1-1; V: TRBV6-5; D: TRBD1; size: .; CDR3: CASSFGRQGNTEAFF; DNA: TGTGCCAGCAGTTTCGGCCGACAGGGGAACACTGAAGCTTTCTTT
J: TRBJ2-7; V: TRBV4-2; D: .; size: few; CDR3: CASSQDRGDDYEQYF; DNA: TGTGCCAGCAGCCAAGATAGGGGAGACGACTACGAGCAGTACTTC
J: TRBJ2-2; V: TRBV20-1; D: .; size: few; CDR3: CSALTPSVTGELFF; DNA: TGCAGTGCTCTCACCCCAAGCGTGACCGGGGAGCTGTTTTTT
J: TRBJ2-3; V: TRBV7-3; D: TRBD2; size: .; CDR3: CASSVGTSGRAADTQYF; DNA: TGTGCCAGCAGCGTCGGGACTAGCGGGAGGGCCGCAGATACGCAGTATTTT
J: TRBJ1-5; V: TRBV5-5; D: .; size: .; CDR3: CASSLVSADNQPQHF; DNA: TGTGCCAGCAGCTTGGTGAGCGCCGACAATCAGCCCCAGCATTTT
J: TRBJ2-1; V: TRBV18; D: TRBD2; size: .; CDR3: CASSPQPGLAGEQFF; DNA: TGTGCCAGCTCACCACAACCGGGACTAGCGGGGGAGCAGTTCTTC
J: TRBJ2-1; V: TRBV7-2; D: TRBD2; size: few; CDR3: CASGLAGGGEQFF; DNA: TGTGCCAGCGGTTTAGCGGGAGGAGGTGAGCAGTTCTTC
J: TRBJ1-5; V: TRBV15; D: .; size: .; CDR3: CATSREGISNQPQHF; DNA: TGTGCCACCAGCAGAGAAGGGATTAGCAATCAGCCCCAGCATTTT